One and the same sample provided the 14 T cell receptor beta chains below, sequenced in a study of technical replicates of blood from a few donors. Only in-frame clones appear in the TCRdb table, and some are missing; sequencing was by immunoSEQ multiplex PCR. The sample has approximately 79,000 clones, roughly 90% seen once. What was sequenced was T cells isolated from PBMCs. All receptors come from a human donor in good health.

The chain employs TRBV6-4 and TRBJ2-1; the match to TRBD1 covers 8 bases. This CDR3 contains 14 residues. Germline lookup yields CDR1 MRHNA and CDR2 SNTAGT. V shed 8 bases and J 5 bases; nucleotides not matched to a gene: 8. The CDR3 DNA reads as TGTGCCAGCGCCCCAGGGGGCGTTAACAATGAGCAGTTCTTC. It yields the protein CASAPGGVNNEQFF.

The V and J genes are TRBV6-5 and TRBJ2-2; the match to TRBD2 covers 7 bases. CDR1 and CDR2 (germline): MNHEY, SVGAGI. CDR3 length: 15 residues. With 6 bases clipped from V and 5 bases from J, the junction kept 9 bases outside the gene matches. The CDR3 DNA reads as TGTGCCAGCAGCTCCACCAGCGGGATAACCGGGGAGCTGTTTTTT. Protein sequence: CASSSTSGITGELFF.

This chain links TRBV28 with TRBJ1-5; no firm D call. Germline CDR1 is MDHEN and CDR2 is SYDVKM. The CDR3 contains 14 residues. V was shortened by 7 bases and J by 0 bases, with 10 bases between the two germline ends. CDR3 sequence reads: CASTTYYSNQPQHF. For the CDR3, the DNA is TGTGCCAGCACCACCTATTATAGCAATCAGCCCCAGCATTTT.

This clone was observed a few times. The rearrangement links TRBV2 to TRBJ1-1; 10 bases line up with TRBD1. J was trimmed by 5 bases and V by 11 bases; bases with no gene match: 8. The germline V gene encodes CDR1 SNHLY and CDR2 FYNNEI. CDR3 size: 13 residues. In DNA, the CDR3 is TGTGCCGCCTGGACAGGGGGGTTAACTGAAGCTTTCTTT. Protein: CAAWTGGLTEAFF.

This clone was recorded once. CDR3 amino acids: CATARQGSNQPQHF. For the CDR3, the DNA is TGTGCCACCGCAAGACAGGGGAGCAATCAGCCCCAGCATTTT. The chain combines TRBV19 with TRBJ1-5; 8 bases map to TRBD1. With V trimmed by 10 bases and J by 1 base, 6 bases remained unmatched. This CDR3 region has 14 residues. The germline V gene encodes CDR1 LNHDA and CDR2 SQIVND (reference sequence).

This chain uses TRBV27 with TRBJ2-7, with 10 nucleotides matching TRBD2. Germline V gene sequence: CDR1 MNHEY, CDR2 SMNVEV (reference sequence). The CDR3 runs 15 residues. V lost 3 bases, J lost 6 bases, and 8 bases stayed unmatched. CDR3: CASSLGLAGGSEQYF. The DNA of the CDR3 is TGTGCCAGCAGTTTGGGGTTAGCGGGAGGATCCGAGCAGTACTTC.

The chain employs TRBV6-1 and TRBJ2-7; D is unresolved. Between the trimmed V and J ends, which lost 2 bases and 4 bases, there was a span of 3 bases. Germline CDR1 reads MNHNS; CDR2 reads SASEGT. CDR3 length equals 11 residues. As DNA, the CDR3 is TGTGCCAGCAGTGAAACATACGAGCAGTACTTC. Protein sequence: CASSETYEQYF.

The chain combines TRBV28 with TRBJ2-2, with a tentative D call TRBD1 (5 bases). Trimming took off 3 bases at V and 4 bases at J, with 9 bases between the two ends. CDR1 and CDR2 (germline): MDHEN, SYDVKM. CDR3 length: 14 residues. The CDR3: CASSLAGFTGELFF. The CDR3 region has the DNA TGTGCCAGCAGTTTGGCAGGGTTCACCGGGGAGCTGTTTTTT.

The chain carries TRBV28 and TRBJ2-1; 7 positions match TRBD1. CDR3 length equals 15 residues. The J segment lost 7 bases and the V segment lost 5 bases, leaving 11 bases of the junction unmatched. The germline CDR1 and CDR2 sequences are MDHEN and SYDVKM. The chain's CDR3 is CASSLDRAIGNEQFF. In DNA, the CDR3 is TGTGCCAGCAGTCTCGACAGGGCGATAGGTAATGAGCAGTTCTTC.

This chain connects TRBV4-2 to TRBJ2-3; the D is unclear. CDR1 LGHNA and CDR2 YNFKEQ come from the germline V gene. V was trimmed by 0 bases and J by 4 bases, leaving 11 bases between them. The CDR3 has 15 amino acids. The CDR3 reads CASSQDTMESDTQYF. The CDR3 DNA reads as TGTGCCAGCAGCCAAGATACTATGGAGTCAGATACGCAGTATTTT.

The CDR3 DNA follows: TGTGCCAGCAGCTTGGGGACTAGCGGGGCGGAGCTGTTTTTT. It yields the protein CASSLGTSGAELFF. The chain couples TRBV5-6 to TRBJ2-2; 12 bases fit TRBD2. Germline lookup yields CDR1 SGHDT and CDR2 YYEEEE. The CDR3 loop spans 14 amino acids. V lost 0 bases, J lost 10 bases, and 1 base stayed unmatched. The variable domain in full, with the rest retrieved from reference TRBV5-6 and TRBJ2-2, is DAGVTQSPTHLIKTRGQQVTLRCSPKSGHDTVSWYQQALGQGPQFIFQYYEEEERQRGNFPDRFSGHQFPNYSSELNVNALLLGDSALYLCASSLGTSGAELFFGEGSRLTVL.

This clone showed up just once. The V and J genes are TRBV6-5 and TRBJ2-5; weak D call: TRBD1 (5 bases). The length of the CDR3 is 15 residues. The V gene lost 4 bases and the J gene lost 0 bases, with 12 bases spanning the gap. Germline CDR1 and CDR2: MNHEY and SVGAGI. The CDR3 DNA reads TGTGCCAGCAGTTTTTGGCAGGGATACCAAGAGACCCAGTACTTC. It is translated as CASSFWQGYQETQYF.

This clone has a single count. The J gene is TRBJ1-4, the V gene TRBV13; 7 bases fit TRBD1. CDR3 length: 15 residues. Losses at the gene ends were 8 bases for V and 7 bases for J; bases not matched to a gene: 13. CDR1 is PRHDT and CDR2 is FYEKMQ in the germline V gene (reference sequence). Here the CDR3 reads CASGGTAHSLEKLFF. Written as DNA, the CDR3 is TGTGCCAGCGGTGGGACAGCGCACAGCCTTGAAAAACTGTTTTTT.

The chain joins TRBV28 to TRBJ2-7; TRBD1 might be the D (6 bases). This CDR3 has 15 amino acids. Trimming took off 2 bases at V and 6 bases at J, with 17 bases between the two ends. Germline V gene lookup returns CDR1 MDHEN and CDR2 SYDVKM. CDR3 DNA: TGTGCCAGCAGTTTAGGGGCGGAGGAAGGGGGCGAGCAGTACTTC. Its protein product is CASSLGAEEGGEQYF.